This paragraph covers one T cell receptor beta chain sequence. This sample was included in a study of OX40 agonist ivuxolimab in advanced cancers. The germline V and J ends were trimmed by 4 bases and 0 bases, with 11 bases remaining between them. This CDR3 contains 14 residues. CDR1 is SGHNT, CDR2 YYREEE, per germline (reference sequence). Generated by immunoSEQ multiplex PCR, the TCRdb table keeps only in-frame clones and is missing some. Found here are 65,000 to 90,000 clones, about 90% of them singletons; the top ten hold 8.4%. The material was CD4+ or CD8+ T cells sorted from blood, obtained in a trial of the OX40 agonist ivuxolimab. The TCR originated in an adult with an advanced solid tumor such as melanoma, head and neck, liver or kidney cancer. The chain uses TRBV5-4 and TRBJ2-7; D gene ambiguous. The chain's CDR3 is CASSPLANSYEQYF. The CDR3 region has the DNA TGTGCCAGCAGCCCCTTGGCCAACTCCTACGAGCAGTACTTC.